This TCR beta chain is drawn from a study of blood T cell repertoires in COVID-19. Across the whole study: Both acute and convalescent COVID-19 samples were obtained from the United States, Italy and Spain. From T cells, B-cell-depleted T cells, or PBMCs came the material, which was cDNA or gDNA.

Assignments of participants to cohorts depended upon their own reported clinical history. Trimming shortened V by 2 bases and J by 0 bases, and 10 bases separated the two germline ends. Germline lookup yields CDR1 MNHEY and CDR2 SVGAGI. The CDR3 contains 15 residues. In the study's own analysis: Cell counts per sample came from amplifying reference gene primers. TCRdb's copy holds only in-frame clones and misses some; the assay was immunoSEQ multiplex PCR. The V and J calls and clone size come from that table; D and trimming were worked out from the DNA. The sample has around 190,000 clones, more than 85% seen once.

The sample taken for sequencing was PBMCs or T cells enriched from blood (not recorded which). This TCR was recovered from a woman aged 40 to 50 in a cohort exposed to, infected with or recovered from COVID-19 (not recorded which). The chain joins TRBV6-5 to TRBJ1-2, with D maybe TRBD1 (5 bases). CDR3 sequence (DNA): TGTGCCAGCAGTTACCAGGGTTCCACTAACTATGGCTACACCTTC. Residues: CASSYQGSTNYGYTF.